A single sample is the source of the 12 T cell receptor beta chains below, sequenced in a study of blood T cell repertoires in COVID-19. TCRdb's table, derived via immunoSEQ multiplex PCR, lists solely in-frame clones and lacks some. The sample includes about 370,000 clones, approximately 91% seen only once; the top ten take roughly 0.86%. Sequencing was carried out using PBMCs or T cells enriched from blood (not recorded which). The receptor set was obtained from a woman between 35 and 50 years old who had been exposed to COVID-19.

Note on this clone: At one end, the junction sequence differs from germline, possibly due to a read error. V and J are TRBV3-1 (or the pseudogene TRBV3-2) and TRBJ2-5, with 7 bases that match TRBD1. CDR3 length equals 12 residues. Germline V gives CDR1 LGHDT, CDR2 YNNKEL (reference sequence). The CDR3 DNA sequence: TGTGCCAGCAGACAAGGGGGCAAGACCCAGTACTTC. This encodes CASRQGGKTQYF.

The chain combines TRBV3-1 (or the pseudogene TRBV3-2) with TRBJ2-3, with 10 bases lining up with TRBD2. Germline V gene sequence: CDR1 LGHDT, CDR2 YNNKEL (reference sequence). CDR3 size: 15 residues. V trimming: 3 bases; J trimming: 3 bases; junction bases outside the gene matches: 3. The CDR3 DNA follows: TGTGCCAGCAGCCAGCAACTAGCGGGAACAGATACGCAGTATTTT. This gives the protein CASSQQLAGTDTQYF.

The rearrangement links TRBV15 to TRBJ2-7, with 8 bases that match TRBD1. Germline V lookup: CDR1 LNHNV, CDR2 YYDKDF (reference sequence). The CDR3 is 14 residues long. The J segment lost 4 bases and the V segment lost 2 bases, leaving 4 bases of the junction unmatched. The CDR3 nucleotides read TGTGCCACCAGCAGAAGGACAGGGTTTTACGAGCAGTACTTC. Translation: CATSRRTGFYEQYF.

The chain has TRBV5-5 and TRBJ2-7; D unresolved. V lost 4 bases to trimming and J lost 2 bases, with 10 bases between them. Per germline, CDR1 SGHKS and CDR2 YYEKEE (reference sequence). The CDR3 sequence is 13 residues long. The CDR3 region is CASSPGPTYEQYF. Here the CDR3 DNA reads TGTGCCAGCAGCCCGGGTCCTACCTACGAGCAGTACTTC. Full variable domain (outside the CDR3, taken from reference TRBV5-5 and TRBJ2-7): DAGVTQSPTHLIKTRGQQVTLRCSPISGHKSVSWYQQVLGQGPQFIFQYYEKEERGRGNFPDRFSARQFPNYSSELNVNALLLGDSALYLCASSPGPTYEQYFGPGTRLTVT.

The J gene is TRBJ1-2, the V gene TRBV7-2; no firm D call. Trimming removed 0 bases at V and 2 bases at J, with 10 bases between. Looked up from germline, CDR1 is SGHTA and CDR2 is FQGNSA. This CDR3 is built from 15 residues. CDR3 DNA sequence: TGTGCCAGCAGCTTAGCGCTGGGCAAGAACTATGGCTACACCTTC. Encoded protein: CASSLALGKNYGYTF.

The CDR3 loop is CASSFGISGRGTDTQYF. CDR3 coding DNA: TGCGCCAGCAGCTTTGGGATTTCAGGGAGGGGCACAGATACGCAGTATTTT. The rearrangement joins TRBV5-1 to TRBJ2-3; 7 bases fit TRBD2. V was pared by 2 bases and J by 1 base, with 10 bases of the junction left unmatched. Germline CDR1 SGHRS, CDR2 YFSETQ. The CDR3 has 17 amino acids.

The chain couples TRBV28 to TRBJ2-1; 9 positions match TRBD1. In germline, CDR1 is MDHEN, CDR2 SYDVKM. CDR3 length: 15 amino acids. The J segment lost 6 bases and the V segment lost 5 bases, leaving 8 bases of the junction unmatched. CDR3 loop: CASSLSGQGSNEQFF. As DNA, the CDR3 is TGTGCCAGCAGTCTCTCCGGACAGGGGTCCAATGAGCAGTTCTTC.

This sequence joins TRBV6-2 or TRBV6-3 and TRBJ1-4, with TRBD1 matching 8 bases. V shed 6 bases, J shed 8 bases, and the junction held 8 bases outside the gene matches. Germline V gene lookup returns CDR1 MNHEY and CDR2 SVGEGT. The CDR3 has 14 residues. The CDR3 protein is CASSSKGQGEKLFF. As DNA, the CDR3 is TGTGCCAGCAGCAGCAAAGGACAGGGAGAAAAACTGTTTTTT.

This chain links TRBV18 with TRBJ2-7; D possibly corresponds to TRBD1 (8 bases). CDR3 length equals 15 residues. Trimming removed 6 bases at V and 0 bases at J, with 15 bases between. Germline V CDR1 and CDR2: KGHSH, LQKENI. The DNA for the CDR3 is TGTGCCAGCTCCCCAAACAGGGGGGGCTCCTACGAGCAGTACTTC. This translates into CASSPNRGGSYEQYF.

The CDR3 nucleotides read TGTGCCAGCAGCTTAACTGGGCAGCCTAGCACAGATACGCAGTATTTT. Protein: CASSLTGQPSTDTQYF. The rearrangement uses TRBV7-3 and TRBJ2-3; unclear D gene. Germline V CDR1 and CDR2: SGHTA, FQGTGA. The V and J ends lost 0 bases and 0 bases respectively, with 10 bases between them. CDR3 length: 16 residues.

The rearrangement joins TRBV6-6 to TRBJ2-3; TRBD1 aligns across 9 bases. The V gene's germline CDR1 is MNHNY and CDR2 SVGAGI (reference sequence). Trimming at V came to 2 bases and at J to 4 bases, leaving 7 bases not matched to a gene. This CDR3 has 16 residues. For the CDR3, the DNA is TGTGCCAGCAGTTACGACCCGGGGACAGGGTCAGATACGCAGTATTTT. Amino acid sequence: CASSYDPGTGSDTQYF.

The V gene is TRBV16, the J gene TRBJ1-1, with 7 positions matching TRBD1. CDR1 is KGHSY, CDR2 FQNENV, per germline. This CDR3 has 15 amino acids. Trimming cost V 1 base and J 5 bases; bases outside gene matches: 7. This CDR3 is CASSQFQGGVTEAFF. The CDR3 coding sequence is TGTGCCAGCAGCCAATTCCAGGGGGGCGTAACTGAAGCTTTCTTT. The whole variable domain, filled in from reference TRBV16 and TRBJ1-1, reads GEEVAQTPKHLVRGEGQKAKLYCAPIKGHSYVFWYQQVLKNEFKFLISFQNENVFDETGMPKERFSAKCLPNSPCSLEIQATKLEDSAVYFCASSQFQGGVTEAFFGQGTRLTVV.